The clone carrying this TCR beta chain is termed medium-sized. Its antigen is not known. With 60 Vbeta and 13 Jbeta primers, the PCR was carried out. TCRdb's copy holds only in-frame clones and misses some; the assay was immunoSEQ multiplex PCR. The repertoire has under 200,000 clones, 79% of them found once; the top ten carry 2% to 2.5%. The source of the sample is a study of cytomegalovirus exposure and HLA in healthy donors. As for the study in general: As released early, the data held 70 million to 100 million unique TCRs from HLA-typed donors.

Whole-study results and caveats: Productive status was seen about 90% or about 30% of the time for most TCR beta V segments in an earlier analysis.

This TCR derives from a woman between 45 and 60 years old in good health and CMV-seronegative. The specimen was PBMCs.

DNA of the CDR3: TGTGCCAGCAGTGACTCGAGTTGGGGGGACACAGATACGCAGTATTTT. Translation gives CASSDSSWGDTDTQYF. The chain employs TRBV6-4 and TRBJ2-3; possible D gene TRBD2, 6 bases. In germline, CDR1 is MRHNA, CDR2 SNTAGT. This CDR3 spans 16 amino acids. V shed 0 bases and J shed 2 bases, with 12 bases lying between them.